This record looks at one TCR beta chain sequence and its context. This entry belongs to a study of CXCR3 chemokines and chemotherapy response in bladder cancer. A single record per CDR3 protein comes from TCRdb applying MiXCR to the PCR reads. Among 1,500 to 2,000 distinct CDR3 sequences listed, 20% to 25% were seen once. The V end was cut by 1 base, the J end by 8 bases, with 18 bases between. Per germline, CDR1 MNHEY and CDR2 SMNVEV (reference sequence). The CDR3 totals 16 residues. This specimen was acquired from a patient whose treatment included neoadjuvant chemotherapy. The TCR sequence derives from a human donor with bladder cancer that did not respond to neoadjuvant chemotherapy. The chain joins TRBV27 to TRBJ2-1, with a weak D call TRBD2 (6 bases). CDR3: CASSLLGLGEVDEQFF. The CDR3 DNA reads TGTGCCAGCAGTTTATTGGGACTGGGGGAGGTCGATGAGCAGTTCTTC.